This T cell receptor (beta chain) was recorded in a study of T cells in Graves' hyperthyroidism and ophthalmopathy. TCR beta CDR3 regions were amplified from RNA transcripts. RT-PCR in the first round (using the HTBI primer set) targeted the TCR CDR3. MiXCR was run by TCRdb on the multiplex PCR reads, yielding one entry per CDR3 protein. The sample lists fewer than 350,000 distinct CDR3 sequences, around 20% occurring once. Orbital computed tomography and thyroid ultrasound, together with serum TRAb and thyroxine and clinical symptoms, were used for diagnoses. This clonotype has more than one count but fewer than ten. Germline trimming cut 10 bases from V and 0 bases from J; bases unmatched to any gene: 14. The germline CDR1 and CDR2 sequences are MNHNS and SASEGT. This CDR3 is built from 16 residues.

The clonotype comes from a woman aged 50 to 65 with Graves' hyperthyroidism. Sequenced: blood. The V gene is TRBV6-1, the J gene TRBJ1-2; 7 bases align to TRBD1. CDR3 in DNA: TGTGCCACCCAAGTAGGGGACAGCTCTCCTAACTATGGCTACACCTTC. Its protein product is CATQVGDSSPNYGYTF.